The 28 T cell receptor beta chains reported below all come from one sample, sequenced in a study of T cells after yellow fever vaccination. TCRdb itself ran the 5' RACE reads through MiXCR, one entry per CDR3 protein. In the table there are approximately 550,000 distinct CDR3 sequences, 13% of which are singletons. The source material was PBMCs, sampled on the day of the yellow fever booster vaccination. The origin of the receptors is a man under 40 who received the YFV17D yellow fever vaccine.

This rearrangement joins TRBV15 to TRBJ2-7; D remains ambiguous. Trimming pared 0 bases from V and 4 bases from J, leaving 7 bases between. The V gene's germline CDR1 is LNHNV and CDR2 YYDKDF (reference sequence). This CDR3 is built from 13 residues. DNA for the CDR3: TGTGCCACCAGCAGAGAAATTCAGTACGAGCAGTACTTC. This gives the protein CATSREIQYEQYF.

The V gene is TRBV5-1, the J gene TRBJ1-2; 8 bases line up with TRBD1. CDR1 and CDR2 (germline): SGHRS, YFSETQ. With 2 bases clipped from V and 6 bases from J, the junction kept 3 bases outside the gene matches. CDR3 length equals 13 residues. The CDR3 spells CASSFTDRDGYTF. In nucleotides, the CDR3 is TGCGCCAGCAGCTTCACGGACAGGGATGGCTACACCTTC.

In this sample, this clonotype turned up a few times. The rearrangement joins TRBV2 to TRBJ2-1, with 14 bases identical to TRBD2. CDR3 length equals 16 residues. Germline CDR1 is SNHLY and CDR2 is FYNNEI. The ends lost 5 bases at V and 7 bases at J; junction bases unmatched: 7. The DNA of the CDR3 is TGTGCCAGCAGTCCCGGGACTAGCGGGAGCGGGAATGAGCAGTTCTTC. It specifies CASSPGTSGSGNEQFF.

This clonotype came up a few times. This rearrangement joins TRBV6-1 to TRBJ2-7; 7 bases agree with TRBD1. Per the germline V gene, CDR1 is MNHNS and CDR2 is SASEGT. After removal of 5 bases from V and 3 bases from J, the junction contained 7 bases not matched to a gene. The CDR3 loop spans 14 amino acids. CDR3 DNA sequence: TGTGCCAGCAGTATTTCTTGGGACAGCTACGAGCAGTACTTC. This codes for CASSISWDSYEQYF.

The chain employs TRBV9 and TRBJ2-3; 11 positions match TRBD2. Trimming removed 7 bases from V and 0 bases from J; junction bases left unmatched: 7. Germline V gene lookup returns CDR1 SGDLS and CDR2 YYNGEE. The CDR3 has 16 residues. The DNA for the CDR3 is TGTGCCAGCGCGGGGACTAGCGGAGCTAGCACAGATACGCAGTATTTT. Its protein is CASAGTSGASTDTQYF. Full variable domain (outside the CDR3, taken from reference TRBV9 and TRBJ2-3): DSGVTQTPKHLITATGQRVTLRCSPRSGDLSVYWYQQSLDQGLQFLIQYYNGEERAKGNILERFSAQQFPDLHSELNLSSLELGDSALYFCASAGTSGASTDTQYFGPGTRLTVL.

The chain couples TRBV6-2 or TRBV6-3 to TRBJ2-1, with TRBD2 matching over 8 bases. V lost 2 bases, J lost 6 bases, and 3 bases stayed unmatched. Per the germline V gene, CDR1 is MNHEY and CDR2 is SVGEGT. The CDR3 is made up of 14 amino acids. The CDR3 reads CASSYESGSNEQFF. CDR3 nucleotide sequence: TGTGCCAGCAGTTACGAGAGCGGGAGCAATGAGCAGTTCTTC.

CDR3 region: CASCEQTFNSPLHF. CDR3 nucleotides: TGTGCCAGCTGCGAACAAACCTTTAATTCACCCCTCCACTTT. V is TRBV6-1 and J is TRBJ1-6; D unclear. Trimming took off 8 bases at V and 6 bases at J, with 14 bases between the two ends. Germline V gives CDR1 MNHNS, CDR2 SASEGT. The CDR3 is 14 residues long.

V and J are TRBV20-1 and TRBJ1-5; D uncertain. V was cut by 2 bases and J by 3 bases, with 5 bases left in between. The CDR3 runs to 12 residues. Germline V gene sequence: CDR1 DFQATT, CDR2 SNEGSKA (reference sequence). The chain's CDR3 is CSARRPNQPQHF. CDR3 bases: TGCAGTGCTAGAAGACCCAATCAGCCCCAGCATTTT.

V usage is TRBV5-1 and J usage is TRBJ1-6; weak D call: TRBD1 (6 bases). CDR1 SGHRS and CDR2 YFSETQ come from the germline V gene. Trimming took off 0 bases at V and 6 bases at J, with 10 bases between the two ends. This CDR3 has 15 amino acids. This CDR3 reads CASSLGDIGNSPLHF. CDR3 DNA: TGCGCCAGCAGCTTGGGGGACATCGGTAATTCACCCCTCCACTTT.

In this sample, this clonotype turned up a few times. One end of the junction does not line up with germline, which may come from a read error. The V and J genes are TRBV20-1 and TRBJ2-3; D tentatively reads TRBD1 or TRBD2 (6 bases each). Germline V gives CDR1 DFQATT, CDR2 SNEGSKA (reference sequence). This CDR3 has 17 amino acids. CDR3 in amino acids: CCAAAHGGGATTDTQYF. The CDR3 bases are TGCTGTGCTGCTGCACATGGGGGCGGGGCGACCACAGATACGCAGTATTTT.

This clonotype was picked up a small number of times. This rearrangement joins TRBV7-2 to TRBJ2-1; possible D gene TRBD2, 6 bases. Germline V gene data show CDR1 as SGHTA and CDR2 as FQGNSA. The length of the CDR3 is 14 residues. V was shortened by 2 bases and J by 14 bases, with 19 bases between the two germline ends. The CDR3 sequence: CASSLSVGASVKFF. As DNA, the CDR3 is TGTGCCAGCAGCTTATCGGTTGGCGCTAGCGTAAAGTTCTTC.

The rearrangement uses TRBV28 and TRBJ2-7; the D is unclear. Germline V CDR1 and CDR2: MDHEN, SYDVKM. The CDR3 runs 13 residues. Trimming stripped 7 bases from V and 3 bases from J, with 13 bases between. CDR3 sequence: CASTPRHSYEQYF. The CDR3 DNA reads TGTGCCAGCACCCCTCGGCACAGCTACGAGCAGTACTTC.

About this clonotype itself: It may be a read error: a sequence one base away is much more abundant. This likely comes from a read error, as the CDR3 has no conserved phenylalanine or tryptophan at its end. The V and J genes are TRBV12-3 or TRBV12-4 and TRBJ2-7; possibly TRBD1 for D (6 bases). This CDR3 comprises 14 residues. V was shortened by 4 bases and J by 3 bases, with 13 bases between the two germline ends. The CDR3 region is CASSSEDRLYEQYS. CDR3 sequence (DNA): TGTGCCAGCAGTTCGGAGGACAGACTCTACGAGCAGTACTCC.

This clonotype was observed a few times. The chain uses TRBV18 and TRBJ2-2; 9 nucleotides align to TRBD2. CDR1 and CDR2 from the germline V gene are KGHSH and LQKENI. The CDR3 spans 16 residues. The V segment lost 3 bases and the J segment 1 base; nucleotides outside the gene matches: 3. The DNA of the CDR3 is TGTGCCAGCTCACCTCGACTAGCGGTGAACACCGGGGAGCTGTTTTTT. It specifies CASSPRLAVNTGELFF.

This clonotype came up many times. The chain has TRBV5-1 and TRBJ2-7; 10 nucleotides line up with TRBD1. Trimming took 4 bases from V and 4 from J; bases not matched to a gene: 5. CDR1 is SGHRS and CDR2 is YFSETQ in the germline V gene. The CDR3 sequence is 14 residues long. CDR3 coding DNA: TGCGCCAGCAGCCTAGACAGGGGGCCATACGAGCAGTACTTC. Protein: CASSLDRGPYEQYF.

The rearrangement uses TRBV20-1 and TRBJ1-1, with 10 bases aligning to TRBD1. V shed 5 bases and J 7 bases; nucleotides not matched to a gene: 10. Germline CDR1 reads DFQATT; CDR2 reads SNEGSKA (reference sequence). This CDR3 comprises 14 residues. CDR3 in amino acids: CSAARTGGNYEAFF. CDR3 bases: TGCAGTGCTGCCCGGACAGGGGGGAATTATGAAGCTTTCTTT.

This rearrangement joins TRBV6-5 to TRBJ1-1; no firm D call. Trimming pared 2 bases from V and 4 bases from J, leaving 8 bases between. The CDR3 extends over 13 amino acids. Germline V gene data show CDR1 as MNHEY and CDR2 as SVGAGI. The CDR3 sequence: CASSYQQSTEAFF. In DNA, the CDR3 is TGTGCCAGCAGTTACCAGCAGAGCACTGAAGCTTTCTTT.

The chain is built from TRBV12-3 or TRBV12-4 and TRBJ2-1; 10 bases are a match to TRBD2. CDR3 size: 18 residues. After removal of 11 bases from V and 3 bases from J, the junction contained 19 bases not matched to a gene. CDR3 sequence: CARCLPIGGLAVYNEQFF. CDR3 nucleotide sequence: TGTGCCCGCTGCCTCCCTATAGGCGGACTAGCGGTCTACAATGAGCAGTTCTTC.

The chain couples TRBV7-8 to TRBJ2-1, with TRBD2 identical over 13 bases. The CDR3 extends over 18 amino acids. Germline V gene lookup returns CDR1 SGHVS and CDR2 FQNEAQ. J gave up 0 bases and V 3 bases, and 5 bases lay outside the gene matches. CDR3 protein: CASSFPWTSGSSYNEQFF. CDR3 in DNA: TGTGCCAGCAGCTTCCCTTGGACTAGCGGGAGCTCCTACAATGAGCAGTTCTTC.

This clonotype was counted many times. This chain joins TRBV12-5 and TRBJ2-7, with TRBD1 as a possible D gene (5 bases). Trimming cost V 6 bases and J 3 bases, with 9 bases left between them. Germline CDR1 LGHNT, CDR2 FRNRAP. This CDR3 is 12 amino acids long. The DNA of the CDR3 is TGTGCTAGTGGGCCCGACAGCTACGAGCAGTACTTC. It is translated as CASGPDSYEQYF.

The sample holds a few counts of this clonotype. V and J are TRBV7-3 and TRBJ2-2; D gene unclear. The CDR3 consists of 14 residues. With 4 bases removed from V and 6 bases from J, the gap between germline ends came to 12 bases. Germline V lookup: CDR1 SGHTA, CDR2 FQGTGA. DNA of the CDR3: TGTGCCAGCAGCTCGGGTCCTCTCGCCGGGGAGCTGTTTTTT. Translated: CASSSGPLAGELFF.

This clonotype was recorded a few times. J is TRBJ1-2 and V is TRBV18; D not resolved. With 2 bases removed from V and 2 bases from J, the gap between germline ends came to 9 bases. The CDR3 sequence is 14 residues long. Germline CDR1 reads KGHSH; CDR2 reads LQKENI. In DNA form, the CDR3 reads TGTGCCAGCTCACCAGGGGAGACAAACTATGGCTACACCTTC. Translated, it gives CASSPGETNYGYTF.

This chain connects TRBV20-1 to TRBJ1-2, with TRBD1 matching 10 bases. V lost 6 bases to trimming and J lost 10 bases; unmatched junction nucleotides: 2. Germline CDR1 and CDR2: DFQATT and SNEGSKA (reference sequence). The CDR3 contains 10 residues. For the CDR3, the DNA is TGCAGTGCAAGACAGGGGGCCTACACCTTC. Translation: CSARQGAYTF.

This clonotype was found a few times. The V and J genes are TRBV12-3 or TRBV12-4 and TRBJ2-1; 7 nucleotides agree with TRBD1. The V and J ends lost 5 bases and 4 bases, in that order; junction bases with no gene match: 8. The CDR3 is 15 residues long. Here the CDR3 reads CASSARTGLYNEQFF. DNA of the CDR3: TGTGCCAGCAGTGCTCGGACAGGTCTATACAATGAGCAGTTCTTC.

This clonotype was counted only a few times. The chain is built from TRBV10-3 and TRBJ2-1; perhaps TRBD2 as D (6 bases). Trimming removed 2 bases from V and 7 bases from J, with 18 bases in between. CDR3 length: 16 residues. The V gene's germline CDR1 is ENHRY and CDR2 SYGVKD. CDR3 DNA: TGTGCCATCAGTGAGCTTTTTGGAGGGTCGGGAAATGAGCAGTTCTTC. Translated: CAISELFGGSGNEQFF.

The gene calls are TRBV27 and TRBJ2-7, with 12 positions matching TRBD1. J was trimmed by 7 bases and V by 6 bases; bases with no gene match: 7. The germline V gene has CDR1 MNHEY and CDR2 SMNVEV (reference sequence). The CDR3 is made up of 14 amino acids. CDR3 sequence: CASSTGTGGWEQYF. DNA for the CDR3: TGTGCCAGCAGCACCGGGACAGGGGGCTGGGAGCAGTACTTC.

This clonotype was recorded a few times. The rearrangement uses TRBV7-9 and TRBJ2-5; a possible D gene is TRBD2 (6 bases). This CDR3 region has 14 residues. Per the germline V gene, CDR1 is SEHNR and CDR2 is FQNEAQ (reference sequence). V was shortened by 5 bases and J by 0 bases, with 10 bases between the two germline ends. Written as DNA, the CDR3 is TGTGCCAGCAGCCTATGGGACTACCAAGAGACCCAGTACTTC. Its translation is CASSLWDYQETQYF.

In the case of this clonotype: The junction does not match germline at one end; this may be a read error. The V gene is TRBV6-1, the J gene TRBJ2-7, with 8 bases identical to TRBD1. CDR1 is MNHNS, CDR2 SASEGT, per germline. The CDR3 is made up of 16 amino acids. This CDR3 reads CAGSPGKTGASYEQYF. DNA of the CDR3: TGTGCCGGCAGCCCTGGTAAGACAGGGGCCTCCTACGAGCAGTACTTC.